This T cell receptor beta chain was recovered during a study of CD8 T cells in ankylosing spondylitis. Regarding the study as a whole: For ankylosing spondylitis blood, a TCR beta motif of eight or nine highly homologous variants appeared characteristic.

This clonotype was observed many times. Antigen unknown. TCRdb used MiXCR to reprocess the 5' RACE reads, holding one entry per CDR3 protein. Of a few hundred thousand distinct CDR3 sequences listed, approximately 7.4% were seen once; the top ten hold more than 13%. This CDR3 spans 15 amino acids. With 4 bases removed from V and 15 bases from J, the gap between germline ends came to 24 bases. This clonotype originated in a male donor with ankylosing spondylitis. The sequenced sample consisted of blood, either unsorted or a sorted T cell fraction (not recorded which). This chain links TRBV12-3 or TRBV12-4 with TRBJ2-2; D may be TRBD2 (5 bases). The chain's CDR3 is CASSWGSRGGYRLFF. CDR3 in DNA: TGTGCCAGCAGTTGGGGTTCCAGAGGAGGATATCGGTTGTTTTTT.